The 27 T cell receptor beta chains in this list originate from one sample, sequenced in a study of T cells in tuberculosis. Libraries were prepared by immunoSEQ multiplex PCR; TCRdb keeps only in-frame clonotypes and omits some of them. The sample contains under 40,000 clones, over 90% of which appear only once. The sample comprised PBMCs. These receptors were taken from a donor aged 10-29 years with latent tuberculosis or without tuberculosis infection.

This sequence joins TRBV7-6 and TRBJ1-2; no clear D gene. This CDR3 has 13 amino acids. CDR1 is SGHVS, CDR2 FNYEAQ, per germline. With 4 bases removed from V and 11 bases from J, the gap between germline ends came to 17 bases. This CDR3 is CASSSPGGVGYTF. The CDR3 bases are TGTGCCAGCAGCTCGCCGGGCGGGGTCGGGTACACCTTC.

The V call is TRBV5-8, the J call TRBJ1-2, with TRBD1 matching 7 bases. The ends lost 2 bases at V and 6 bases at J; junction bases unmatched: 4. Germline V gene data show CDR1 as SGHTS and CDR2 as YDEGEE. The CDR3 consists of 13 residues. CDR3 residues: CASSFDRVNGYTF. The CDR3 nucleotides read TGTGCCAGCAGCTTTGACAGGGTGAATGGCTACACCTTC.

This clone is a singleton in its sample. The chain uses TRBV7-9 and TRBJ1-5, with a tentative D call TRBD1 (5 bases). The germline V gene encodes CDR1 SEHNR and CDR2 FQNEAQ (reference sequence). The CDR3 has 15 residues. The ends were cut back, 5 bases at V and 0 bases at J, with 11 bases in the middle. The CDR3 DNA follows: TGTGCCAGCAGCCGCGACAGTTTTAGCAATCAGCCCCAGCATTTT. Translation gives CASSRDSFSNQPQHF.

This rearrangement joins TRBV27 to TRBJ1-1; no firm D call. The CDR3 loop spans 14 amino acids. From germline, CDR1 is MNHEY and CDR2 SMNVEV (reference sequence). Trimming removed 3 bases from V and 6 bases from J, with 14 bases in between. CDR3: CASSFPGSLPEAFF. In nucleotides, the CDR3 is TGTGCCAGCAGTTTCCCGGGGAGTCTTCCTGAAGCTTTCTTT.

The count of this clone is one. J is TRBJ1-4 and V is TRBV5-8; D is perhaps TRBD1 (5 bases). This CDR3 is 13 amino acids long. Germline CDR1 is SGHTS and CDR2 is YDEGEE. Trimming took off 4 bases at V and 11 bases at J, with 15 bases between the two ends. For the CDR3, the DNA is TGTGCCAGCAGCCCCGTGGGCTCAGGGAAACTGTTTTTT. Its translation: CASSPVGSGKLFF.

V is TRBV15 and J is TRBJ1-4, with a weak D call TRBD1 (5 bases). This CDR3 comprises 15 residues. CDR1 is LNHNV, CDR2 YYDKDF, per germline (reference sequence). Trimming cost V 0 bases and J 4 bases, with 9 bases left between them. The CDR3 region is CATSRDGRDNEKLFF. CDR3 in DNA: TGTGCCACCAGCAGAGATGGCAGGGATAATGAAAAACTGTTTTTT.

The CDR3 DNA reads as TGTGCCAGCAGTGGGAGCGGGGGGGCGGCCGGGGAGCTGTTTTTT. Protein sequence: CASSGSGGAAGELFF. The rearrangement joins TRBV6-1 to TRBJ2-2; 10 nucleotides match TRBD2. V shed 4 bases, J shed 6 bases, and the junction held 5 bases outside the gene matches. There are 15 residues in the CDR3. Germline-derived CDR1 and CDR2 are MNHNS and SASEGT.

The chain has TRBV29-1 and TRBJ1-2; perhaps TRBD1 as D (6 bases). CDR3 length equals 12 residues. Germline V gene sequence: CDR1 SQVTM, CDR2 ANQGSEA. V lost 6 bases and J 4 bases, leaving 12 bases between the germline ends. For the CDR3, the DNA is TGCAGCGTGGGTACAGGGACCTATGGCTACACCTTC. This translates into CSVGTGTYGYTF.

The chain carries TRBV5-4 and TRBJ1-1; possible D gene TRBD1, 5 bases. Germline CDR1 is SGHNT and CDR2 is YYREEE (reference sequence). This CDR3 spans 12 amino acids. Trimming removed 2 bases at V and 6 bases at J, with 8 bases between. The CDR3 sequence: CASSFPGAEAFF. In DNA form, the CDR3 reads TGTGCCAGCAGCTTTCCGGGGGCTGAAGCTTTCTTT.

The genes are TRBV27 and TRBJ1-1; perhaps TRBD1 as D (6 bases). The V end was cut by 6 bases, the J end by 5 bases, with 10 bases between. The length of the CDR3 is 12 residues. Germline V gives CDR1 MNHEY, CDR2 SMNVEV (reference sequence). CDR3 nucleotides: TGTGCCAGCAGCGAGAGGGGGACTGAAGCTTTCTTT. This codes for CASSERGTEAFF.

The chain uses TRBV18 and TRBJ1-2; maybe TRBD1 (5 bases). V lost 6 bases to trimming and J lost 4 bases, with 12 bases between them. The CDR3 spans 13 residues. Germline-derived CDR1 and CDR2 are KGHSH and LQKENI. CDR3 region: CASSLDSLYGYTF. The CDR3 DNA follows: TGTGCCAGCTCCCTCGACAGTCTCTATGGCTACACCTTC.

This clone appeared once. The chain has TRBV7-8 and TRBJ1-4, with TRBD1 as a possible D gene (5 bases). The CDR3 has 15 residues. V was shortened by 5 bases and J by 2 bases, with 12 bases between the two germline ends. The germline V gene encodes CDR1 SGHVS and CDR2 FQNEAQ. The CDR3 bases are TGTGCCAGCAGCCCCTTTGGGGCCACTAATGAAAAACTGTTTTTT. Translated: CASSPFGATNEKLFF.

CDR3 bases: TGTGCCAGCAGCCTGACTAGCGGGGGGGCTGATGAGCAGTTCTTC. Protein: CASSLTSGGADEQFF. The chain is built from TRBV6-1 and TRBJ2-1; 14 bases agree with TRBD2. Germline CDR1 and CDR2: MNHNS and SASEGT. The CDR3 consists of 15 residues. Trimming took 6 bases from V and 8 from J; bases not matched to a gene: 6.

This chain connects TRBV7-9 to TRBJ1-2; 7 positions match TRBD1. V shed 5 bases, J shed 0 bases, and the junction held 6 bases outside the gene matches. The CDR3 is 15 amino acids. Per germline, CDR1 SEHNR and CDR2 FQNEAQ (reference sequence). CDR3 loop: CASSQSTGSNYGYTF. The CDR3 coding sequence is TGTGCCAGCAGCCAATCGACAGGGTCTAACTATGGCTACACCTTC.

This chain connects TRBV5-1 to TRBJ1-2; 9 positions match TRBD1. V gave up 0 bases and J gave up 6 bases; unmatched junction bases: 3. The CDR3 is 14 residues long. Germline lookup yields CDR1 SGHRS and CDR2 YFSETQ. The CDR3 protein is CASSLEQGADGYTF. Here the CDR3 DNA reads TGCGCCAGCAGCTTGGAACAGGGGGCGGATGGCTACACCTTC.

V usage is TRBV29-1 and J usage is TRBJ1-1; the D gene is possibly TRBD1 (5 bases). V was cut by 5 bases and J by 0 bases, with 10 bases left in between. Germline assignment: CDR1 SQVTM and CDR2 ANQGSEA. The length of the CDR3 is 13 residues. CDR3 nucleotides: TGCAGCGTTCACACAGGCGTGAACACTGAAGCTTTCTTT. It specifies CSVHTGVNTEAFF.

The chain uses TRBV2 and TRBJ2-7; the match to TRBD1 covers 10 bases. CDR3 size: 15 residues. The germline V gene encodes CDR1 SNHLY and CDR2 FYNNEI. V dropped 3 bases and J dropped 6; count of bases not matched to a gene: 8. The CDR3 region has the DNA TGTGCCAGCAGTGACCCGGGACAGGGGAGGGGCGAGCAGTACTTC. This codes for CASSDPGQGRGEQYF.

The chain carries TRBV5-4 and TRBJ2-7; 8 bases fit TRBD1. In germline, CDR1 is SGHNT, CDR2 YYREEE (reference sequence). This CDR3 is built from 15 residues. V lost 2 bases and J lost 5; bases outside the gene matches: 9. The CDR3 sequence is CASSFGAGGTNEQYF. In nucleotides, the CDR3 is TGTGCCAGCAGCTTCGGGGCAGGGGGCACGAACGAGCAGTACTTC.

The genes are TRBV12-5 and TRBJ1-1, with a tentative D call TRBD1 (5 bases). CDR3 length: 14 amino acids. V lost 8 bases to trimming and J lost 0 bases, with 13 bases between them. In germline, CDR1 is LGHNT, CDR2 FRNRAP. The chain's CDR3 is CASCKGTMNTEAFF. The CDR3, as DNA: TGTGCTAGTTGCAAGGGGACTATGAACACTGAAGCTTTCTTT.

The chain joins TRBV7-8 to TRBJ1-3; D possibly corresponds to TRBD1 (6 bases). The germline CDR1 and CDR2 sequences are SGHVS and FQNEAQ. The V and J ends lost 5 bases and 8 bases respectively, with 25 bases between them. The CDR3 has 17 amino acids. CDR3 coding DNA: TGTGCCAGCAGCCCCCACTCCACAGGGTTCCTTAGGCACACCATATATTTT. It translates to CASSPHSTGFLRHTIYF.

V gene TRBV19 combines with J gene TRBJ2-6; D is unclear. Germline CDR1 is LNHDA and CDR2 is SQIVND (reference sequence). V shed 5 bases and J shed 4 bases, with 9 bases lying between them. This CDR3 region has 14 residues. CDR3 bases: TGTGCCAGTAGTCCCCCTCGGGGGGCCAACGTCCTGACTTTC. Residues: CASSPPRGANVLTF.

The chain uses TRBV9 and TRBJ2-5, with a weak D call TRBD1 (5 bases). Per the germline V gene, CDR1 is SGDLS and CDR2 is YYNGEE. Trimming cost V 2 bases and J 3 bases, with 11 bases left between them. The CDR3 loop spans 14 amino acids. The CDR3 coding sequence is TGTGCCAGCAGCGTCAGGGTTGGGGAAGAGACCCAGTACTTC. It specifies CASSVRVGEETQYF.

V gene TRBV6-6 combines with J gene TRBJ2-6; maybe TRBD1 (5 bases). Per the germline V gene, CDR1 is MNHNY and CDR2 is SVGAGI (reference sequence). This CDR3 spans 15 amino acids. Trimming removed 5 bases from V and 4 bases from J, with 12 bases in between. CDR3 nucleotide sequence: TGTGCCAGCAGTCACCAGGGTACCGGGGCCAACGTCCTGACTTTC. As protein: CASSHQGTGANVLTF.

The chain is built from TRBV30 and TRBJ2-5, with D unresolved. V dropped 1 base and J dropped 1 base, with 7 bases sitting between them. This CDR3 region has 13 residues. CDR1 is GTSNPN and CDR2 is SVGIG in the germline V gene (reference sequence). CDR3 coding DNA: TGTGCCTGGAGTGGCGGCGGCCAAGAGACCCAGTACTTC. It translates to CAWSGGGQETQYF.

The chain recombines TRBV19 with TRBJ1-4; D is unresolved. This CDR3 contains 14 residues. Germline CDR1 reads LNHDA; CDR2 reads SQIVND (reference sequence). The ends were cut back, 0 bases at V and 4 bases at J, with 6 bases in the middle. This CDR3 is CASSIEGSNEKLFF. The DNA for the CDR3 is TGTGCCAGTAGTATAGAGGGGAGTAATGAAAAACTGTTTTTT.

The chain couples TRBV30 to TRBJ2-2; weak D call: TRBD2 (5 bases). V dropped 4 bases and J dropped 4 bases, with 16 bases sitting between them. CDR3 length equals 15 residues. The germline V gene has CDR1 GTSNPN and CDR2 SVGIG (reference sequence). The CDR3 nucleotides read TGTGCCTGGACCATGACCCCCGGGGTCACCGGGGAGCTGTTTTTT. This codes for CAWTMTPGVTGELFF.

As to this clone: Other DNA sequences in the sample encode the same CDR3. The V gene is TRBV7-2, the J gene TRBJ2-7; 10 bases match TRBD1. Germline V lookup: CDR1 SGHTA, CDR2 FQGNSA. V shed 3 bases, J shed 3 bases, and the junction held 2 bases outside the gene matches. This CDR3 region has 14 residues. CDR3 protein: CASSLDRGVYEQYF. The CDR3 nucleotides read TGTGCCAGCAGCTTGGACAGGGGGGTCTACGAGCAGTACTTC. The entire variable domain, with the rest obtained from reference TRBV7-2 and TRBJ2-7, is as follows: GAGVSQSPSNKVTEKGKDVELRCDPISGHTALYWYRQSLGQGLEFLIYFQGNSAPDKSGLPSDRFSAERTGGSVSTLTIQRTQQEDSAVYLCASSLDRGVYEQYFGPGTRLTVT.